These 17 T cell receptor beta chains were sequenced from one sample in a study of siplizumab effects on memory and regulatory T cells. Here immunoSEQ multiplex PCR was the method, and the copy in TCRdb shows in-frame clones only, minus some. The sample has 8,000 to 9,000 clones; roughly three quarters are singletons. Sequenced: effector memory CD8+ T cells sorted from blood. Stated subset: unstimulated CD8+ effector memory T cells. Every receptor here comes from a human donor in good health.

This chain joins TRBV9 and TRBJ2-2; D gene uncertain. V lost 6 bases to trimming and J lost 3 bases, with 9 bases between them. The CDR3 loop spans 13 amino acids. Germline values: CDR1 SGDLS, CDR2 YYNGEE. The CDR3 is CASTLWDTGELFF. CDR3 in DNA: TGTGCCAGCACGTTGTGGGACACCGGGGAGCTGTTTTTT.

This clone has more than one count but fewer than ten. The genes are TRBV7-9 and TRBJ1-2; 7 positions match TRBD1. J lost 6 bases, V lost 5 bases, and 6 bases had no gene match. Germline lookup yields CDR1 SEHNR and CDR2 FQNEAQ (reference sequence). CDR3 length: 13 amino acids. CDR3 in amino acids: CASSVDRVNGYTF. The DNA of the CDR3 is TGTGCCAGCAGCGTCGACAGGGTGAATGGCTACACCTTC.

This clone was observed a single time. Written as DNA, the CDR3 is TGTGCCAGCAGCTTAGGACGGACGGGAGGAGAGACCCAGTACTTC. Protein product: CASSLGRTGGETQYF. The chain recombines TRBV11-2 with TRBJ2-5; 7 nucleotides match TRBD2. The CDR3 runs 15 residues. Germline V gene sequence: CDR1 SGHAT, CDR2 FQNNGV. V shed 1 base and J 4 bases; nucleotides not matched to a gene: 6.

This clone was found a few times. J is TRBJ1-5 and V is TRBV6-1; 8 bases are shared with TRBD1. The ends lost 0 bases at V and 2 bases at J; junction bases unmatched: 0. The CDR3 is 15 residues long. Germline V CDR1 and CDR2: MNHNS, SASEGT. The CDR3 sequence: CASSEATGGNQPQHF. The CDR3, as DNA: TGTGCCAGCAGTGAAGCGACAGGGGGCAATCAGCCCCAGCATTTT.

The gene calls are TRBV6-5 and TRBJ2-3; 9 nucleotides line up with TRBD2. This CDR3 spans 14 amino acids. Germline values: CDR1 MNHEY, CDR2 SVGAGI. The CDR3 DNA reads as TGTGCGCTAGAAGCGGGGGGATCTGCAGATACGCAGTATTTT. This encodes CALEAGGSADTQYF.

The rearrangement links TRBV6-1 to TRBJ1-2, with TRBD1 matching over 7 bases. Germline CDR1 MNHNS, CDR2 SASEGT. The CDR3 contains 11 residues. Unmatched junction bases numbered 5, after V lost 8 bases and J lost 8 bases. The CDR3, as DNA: TGTGCCAGCTCCGACAGGGAGGGCTACACCTTC. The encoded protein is CASSDREGYTF.

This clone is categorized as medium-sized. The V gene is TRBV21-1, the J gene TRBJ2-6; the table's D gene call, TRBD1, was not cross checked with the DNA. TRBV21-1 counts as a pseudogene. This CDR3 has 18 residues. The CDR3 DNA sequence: TGTGCCAGGGCGGCCCGGGACAGGGGCCCCGAACGGGCCAACGTCCTGACTTTC. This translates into CARAARDRGPERANVLTF.

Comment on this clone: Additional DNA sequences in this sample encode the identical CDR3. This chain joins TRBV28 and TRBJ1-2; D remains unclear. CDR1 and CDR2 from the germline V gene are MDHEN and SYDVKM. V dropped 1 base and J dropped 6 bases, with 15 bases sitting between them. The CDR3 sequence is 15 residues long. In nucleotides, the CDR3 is TGTGCCAGCAGTTTATCGCGCGGGTTGCTGAATGGCTACACCTTC. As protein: CASSLSRGLLNGYTF.

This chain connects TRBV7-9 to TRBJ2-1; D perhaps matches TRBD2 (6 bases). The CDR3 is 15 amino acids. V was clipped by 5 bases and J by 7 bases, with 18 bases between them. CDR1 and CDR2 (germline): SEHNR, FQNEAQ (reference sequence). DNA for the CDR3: TGTGCCAGCAGCCCCGGGGGTGGGGTGTCGAATGAGCAGTTCTTC. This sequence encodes CASSPGGGVSNEQFF.

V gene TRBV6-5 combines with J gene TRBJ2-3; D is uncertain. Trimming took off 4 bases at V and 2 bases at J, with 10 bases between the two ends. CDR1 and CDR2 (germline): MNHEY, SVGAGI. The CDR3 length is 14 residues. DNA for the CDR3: TGTGCCAGCAGTTTTCGAGACAACACAGATACGCAGTATTTT. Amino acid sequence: CASSFRDNTDTQYF.

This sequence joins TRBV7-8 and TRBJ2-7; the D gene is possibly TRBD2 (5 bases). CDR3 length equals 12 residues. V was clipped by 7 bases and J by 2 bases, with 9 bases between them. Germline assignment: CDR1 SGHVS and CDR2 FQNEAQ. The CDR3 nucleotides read TGTGCCAGCACCGACGGGACCTACGAGCAGTACTTC. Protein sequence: CASTDGTYEQYF.

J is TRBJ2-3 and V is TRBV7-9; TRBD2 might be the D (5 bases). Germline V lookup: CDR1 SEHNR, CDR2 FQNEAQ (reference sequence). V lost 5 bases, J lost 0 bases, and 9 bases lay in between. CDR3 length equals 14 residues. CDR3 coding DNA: TGTGCCAGCAGCGGCGGCGGGAGCACAGATACGCAGTATTTT. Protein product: CASSGGGSTDTQYF.

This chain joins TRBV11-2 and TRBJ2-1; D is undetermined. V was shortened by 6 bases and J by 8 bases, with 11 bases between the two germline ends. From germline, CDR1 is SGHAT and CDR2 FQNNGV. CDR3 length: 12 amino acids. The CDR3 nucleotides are TGTGCCAGCAGTATCGTTAGGGATGAGCAGTTCTTC. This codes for CASSIVRDEQFF.

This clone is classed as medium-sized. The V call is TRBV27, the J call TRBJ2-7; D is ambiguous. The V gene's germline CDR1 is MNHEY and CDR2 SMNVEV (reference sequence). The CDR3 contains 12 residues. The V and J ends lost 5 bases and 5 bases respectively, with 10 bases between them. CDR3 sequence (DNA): TGTGCCAGCAGTCGCCGGCCCCACGAGCAGTACTTC. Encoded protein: CASSRRPHEQYF.

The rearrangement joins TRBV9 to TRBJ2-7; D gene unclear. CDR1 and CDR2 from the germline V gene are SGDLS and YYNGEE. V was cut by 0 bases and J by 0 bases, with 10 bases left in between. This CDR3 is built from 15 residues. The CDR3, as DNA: TGTGCCAGCAGCGTAGTTCCAGGAAACTCCTACGAGCAGTACTTC. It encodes CASSVVPGNSYEQYF.

The CDR3 sequence is CASSVQAAATDTQYF. DNA of the CDR3: TGTGCCAGCAGTGTGCAAGCGGCAGCGACAGATACGCAGTATTTT. The rearrangement uses TRBV6-1 and TRBJ2-3; a weak D match, TRBD2 (5 bases). The V end lost 4 bases, the J end lost 3 bases, and 14 bases lay between the germline ends. CDR1 is MNHNS and CDR2 is SASEGT in the germline V gene. This CDR3 spans 15 amino acids.

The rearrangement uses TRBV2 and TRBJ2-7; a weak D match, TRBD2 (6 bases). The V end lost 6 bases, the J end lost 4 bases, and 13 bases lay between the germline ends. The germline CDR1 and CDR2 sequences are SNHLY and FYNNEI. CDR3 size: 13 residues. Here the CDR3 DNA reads TGTGCCAGCAGAGGACTAAGGGCATACGAGCAGTACTTC. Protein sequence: CASRGLRAYEQYF.